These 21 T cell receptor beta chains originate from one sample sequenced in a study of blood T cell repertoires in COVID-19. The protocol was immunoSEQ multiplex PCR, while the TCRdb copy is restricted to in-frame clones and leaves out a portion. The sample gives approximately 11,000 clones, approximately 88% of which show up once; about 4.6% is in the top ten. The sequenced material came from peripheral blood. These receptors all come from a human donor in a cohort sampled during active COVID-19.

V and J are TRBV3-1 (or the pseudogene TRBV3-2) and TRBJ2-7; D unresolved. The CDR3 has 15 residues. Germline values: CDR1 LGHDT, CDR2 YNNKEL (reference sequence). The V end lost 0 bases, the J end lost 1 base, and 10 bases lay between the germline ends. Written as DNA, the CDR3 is TGTGCCAGCAGCCAAGATGGAGAGGATTCCTACGAGCAGTACTTC. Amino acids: CASSQDGEDSYEQYF.

The CDR3 is CASSPRTGGKSDTQYF. CDR3 DNA: TGTGCCAGCAGCCCTAGGACAGGGGGCAAATCAGATACGCAGTATTTT. The rearrangement uses TRBV5-4 and TRBJ2-3; 11 nucleotides match TRBD1. Germline V gene lookup returns CDR1 SGHNT and CDR2 YYREEE (reference sequence). Trimming removed 4 bases from V and 4 bases from J; junction bases left unmatched: 8. The CDR3 runs 16 residues.

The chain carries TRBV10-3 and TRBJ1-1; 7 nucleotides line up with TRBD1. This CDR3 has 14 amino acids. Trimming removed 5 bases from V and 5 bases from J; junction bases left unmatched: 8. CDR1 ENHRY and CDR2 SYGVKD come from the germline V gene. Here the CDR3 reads CAISQGQGGTEAFF. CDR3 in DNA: TGTGCCATCAGTCAGGGCCAGGGGGGAACTGAAGCTTTCTTT.

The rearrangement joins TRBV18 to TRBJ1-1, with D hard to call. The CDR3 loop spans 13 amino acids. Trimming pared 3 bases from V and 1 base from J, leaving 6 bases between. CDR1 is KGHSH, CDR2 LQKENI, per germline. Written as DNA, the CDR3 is TGTGCCAGCTCACCCGCGCCGAACACTGAAGCTTTCTTT. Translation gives CASSPAPNTEAFF.

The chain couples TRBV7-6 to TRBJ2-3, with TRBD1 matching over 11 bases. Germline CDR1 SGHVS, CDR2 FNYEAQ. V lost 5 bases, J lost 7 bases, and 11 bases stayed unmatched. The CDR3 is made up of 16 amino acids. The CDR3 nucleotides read TGTGCCAGCAGCCCCGGGGCGGGACAGGGGGGATATACGCAGTATTTT. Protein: CASSPGAGQGGYTQYF.

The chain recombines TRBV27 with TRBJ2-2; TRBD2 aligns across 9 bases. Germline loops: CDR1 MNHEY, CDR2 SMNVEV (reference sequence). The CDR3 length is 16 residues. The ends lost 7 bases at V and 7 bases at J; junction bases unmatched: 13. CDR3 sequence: CASTRGLALGGGELFF. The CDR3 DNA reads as TGTGCCAGCACCCGGGGACTAGCTCTGGGAGGCGGGGAGCTGTTTTTT.

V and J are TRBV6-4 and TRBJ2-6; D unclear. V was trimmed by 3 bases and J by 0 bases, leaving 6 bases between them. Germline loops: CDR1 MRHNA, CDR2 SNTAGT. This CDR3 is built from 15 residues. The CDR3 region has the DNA TGTGCCAGCAGTGAGAGTCACTCTGGGGCCAACGTCCTGACTTTC. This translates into CASSESHSGANVLTF.

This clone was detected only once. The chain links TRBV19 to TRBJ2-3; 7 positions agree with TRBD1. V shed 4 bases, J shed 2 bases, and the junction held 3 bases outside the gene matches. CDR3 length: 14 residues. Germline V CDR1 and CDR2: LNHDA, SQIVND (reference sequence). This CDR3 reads CASSRDRFTDTQYF. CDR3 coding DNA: TGTGCCAGTAGTAGGGACAGATTCACAGATACGCAGTATTTT.

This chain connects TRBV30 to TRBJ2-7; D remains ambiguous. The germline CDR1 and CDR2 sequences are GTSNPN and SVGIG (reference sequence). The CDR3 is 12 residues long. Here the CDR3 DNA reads TGTGGCGCGAGTGAAAGCTCCTACGAGCAGTACTTC. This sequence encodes CGASESSYEQYF.

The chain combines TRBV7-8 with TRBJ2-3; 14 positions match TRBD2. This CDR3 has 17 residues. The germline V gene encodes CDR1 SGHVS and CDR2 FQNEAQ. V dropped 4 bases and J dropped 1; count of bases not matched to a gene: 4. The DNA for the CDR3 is TGTGCCAGCAGCTGGGGACTAGCGGGAGTTGGCACAGATACGCAGTATTTT. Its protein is CASSWGLAGVGTDTQYF.

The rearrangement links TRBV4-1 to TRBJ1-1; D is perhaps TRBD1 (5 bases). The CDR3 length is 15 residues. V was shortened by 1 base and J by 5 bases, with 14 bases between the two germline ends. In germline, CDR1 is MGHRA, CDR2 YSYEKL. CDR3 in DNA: TGCGCCAGCAGCCAAGGCTTTGGGGGGACGACTGAAGCTTTCTTT. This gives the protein CASSQGFGGTTEAFF.

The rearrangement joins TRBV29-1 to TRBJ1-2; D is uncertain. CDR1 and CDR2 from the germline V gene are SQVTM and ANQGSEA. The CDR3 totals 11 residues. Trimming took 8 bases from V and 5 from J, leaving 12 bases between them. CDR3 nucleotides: TGCAGCTCCCAAGGACTGTATGGCTACACCTTC. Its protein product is CSSQGLYGYTF.

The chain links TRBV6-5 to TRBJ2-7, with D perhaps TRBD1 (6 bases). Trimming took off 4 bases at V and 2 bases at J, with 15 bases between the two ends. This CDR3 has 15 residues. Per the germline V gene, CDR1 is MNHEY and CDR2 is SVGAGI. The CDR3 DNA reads TGTGCCAGCAGTTTAGGACGACAGGTTCCCTACGAGCAGTACTTC. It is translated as CASSLGRQVPYEQYF.

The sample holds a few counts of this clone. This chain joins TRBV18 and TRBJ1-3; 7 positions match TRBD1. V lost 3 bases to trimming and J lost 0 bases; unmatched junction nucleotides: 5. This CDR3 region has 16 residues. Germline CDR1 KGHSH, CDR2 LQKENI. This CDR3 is CASSPPGTVSGNTIYF. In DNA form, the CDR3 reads TGTGCCAGCTCACCCCCCGGGACAGTCTCTGGAAACACCATATATTTT. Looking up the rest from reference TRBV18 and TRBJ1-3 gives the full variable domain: NAGVMQNPRHLVRRRGQEARLRCSPMKGHSHVYWYRQLPEEGLKFMVYLQKENIIDESGMPKERFSAEFPKEGPSILRIQQVVRGDSAAYFCASSPPGTVSGNTIYFGEGSWLTVV.

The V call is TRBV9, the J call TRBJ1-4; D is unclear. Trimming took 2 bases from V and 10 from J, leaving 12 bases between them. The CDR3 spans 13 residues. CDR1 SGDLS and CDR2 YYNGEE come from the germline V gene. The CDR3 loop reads CASSVESAGKLFF. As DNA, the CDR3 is TGTGCCAGCAGCGTTGAATCGGCGGGAAAACTGTTTTTT.

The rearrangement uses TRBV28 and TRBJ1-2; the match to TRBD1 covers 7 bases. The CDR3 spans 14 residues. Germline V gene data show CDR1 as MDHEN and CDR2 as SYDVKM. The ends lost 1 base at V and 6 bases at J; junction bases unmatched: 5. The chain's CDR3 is CASSLYPGGNGYTF. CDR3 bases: TGTGCCAGCAGTTTATATCCAGGGGGAAATGGCTACACCTTC.

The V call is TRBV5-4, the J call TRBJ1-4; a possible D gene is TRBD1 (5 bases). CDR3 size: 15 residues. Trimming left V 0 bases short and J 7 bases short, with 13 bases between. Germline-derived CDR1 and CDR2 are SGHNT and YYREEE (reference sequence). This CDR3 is CASSLEAGRSEKLFF. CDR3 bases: TGTGCCAGCAGCTTGGAGGCAGGGAGGAGTGAAAAACTGTTTTTT.

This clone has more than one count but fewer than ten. The CDR3 DNA reads TGTGCCGCTAGTATATCCGGGGGTCAGAATTCACCCCTCCACTTT. It is translated as CAASISGGQNSPLHF. The chain joins TRBV19 to TRBJ1-6; D perhaps matches TRBD1 (5 bases). The CDR3 is 15 residues long. From germline, CDR1 is LNHDA and CDR2 SQIVND (reference sequence). V shed 11 bases and J shed 7 bases, with 21 bases lying between them. Full variable domain (outside the CDR3, taken from reference TRBV19 and TRBJ1-6): DGGITQSPKYLFRKEGQNVTLSCEQNLNHDAMYWYRQDPGQGLRLIYYSQIVNDFQKGDIAEGYSVSREKKESFPLTVTSAQKNPTAFYLCAASISGGQNSPLHFGNGTRLTVT.

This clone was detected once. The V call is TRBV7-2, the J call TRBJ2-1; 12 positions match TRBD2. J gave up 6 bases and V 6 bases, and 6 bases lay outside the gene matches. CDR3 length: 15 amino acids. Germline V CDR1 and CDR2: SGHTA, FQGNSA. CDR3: CASSGLAGWVNEQFF. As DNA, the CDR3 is TGTGCCAGCAGTGGACTAGCGGGGTGGGTCAATGAGCAGTTCTTC.

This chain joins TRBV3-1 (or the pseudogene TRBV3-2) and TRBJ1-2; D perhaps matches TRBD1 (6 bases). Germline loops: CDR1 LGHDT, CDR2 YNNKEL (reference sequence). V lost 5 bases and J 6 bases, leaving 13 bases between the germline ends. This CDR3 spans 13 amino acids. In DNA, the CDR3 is TGTGCCAGCAGCGCGAGCCAGGGGAATGGCTACACCTTC. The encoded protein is CASSASQGNGYTF.

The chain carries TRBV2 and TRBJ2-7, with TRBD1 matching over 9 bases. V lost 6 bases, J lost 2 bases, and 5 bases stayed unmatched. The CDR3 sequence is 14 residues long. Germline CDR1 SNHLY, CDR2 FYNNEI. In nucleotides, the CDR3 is TGTGCCAGCAGGACAGGGGGTCTTGCCTACGAGCAGTACTTC. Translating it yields CASRTGGLAYEQYF.